Below are 27 T cell receptor beta chains sequenced from a single sample in a study of CD8 T cells in Susac syndrome. The authors reverse transcribed roughly 0.5 to 1 ug RNA with random hexamers. Each CDR3 protein is one row after TCRdb ran MiXCR on the immunoSEQ multiplex PCR reads. The repertoire has under 200,000 distinct CDR3 sequences, 75% to 95% of them found once; the top ten carry about 0.09%. The sample comprised CD4+ T cells from PBMCs. These receptors came from a human donor with Susac syndrome.

The V gene is TRBV6-5, the J gene TRBJ1-2; D gene uncertain. In germline, CDR1 is MNHEY, CDR2 SVGAGI. This CDR3 is built from 13 residues. V shed 5 bases and J shed 6 bases, with 13 bases lying between them. The CDR3: CASSDAGKNGYTF. DNA of the CDR3: TGTGCCAGCAGTGACGCGGGAAAGAATGGCTACACCTTC.

The rearrangement joins TRBV20-1 to TRBJ1-1; TRBD1 matches 9 bases. The V gene's germline CDR1 is DFQATT and CDR2 SNEGSKA (reference sequence). The CDR3 totals 14 residues. The ends lost 4 bases at V and 4 bases at J; junction bases unmatched: 7. CDR3 coding DNA: TGCAGTGCTACACCCGGGACAGGGCGCACTGAAGCTTTCTTT. Translation gives CSATPGTGRTEAFF.

This chain links TRBV30 with TRBJ2-7; TRBD1 matches 8 bases. Germline CDR1 GTSNPN, CDR2 SVGIG (reference sequence). V lost 5 bases to trimming and J lost 2 bases; unmatched junction nucleotides: 5. The CDR3 has 13 amino acids. The CDR3 protein is CAWAGQAAYEQYF. The CDR3 region has the DNA TGTGCCTGGGCGGGACAGGCTGCCTACGAGCAGTACTTC.

This sequence joins TRBV7-8 and TRBJ2-7, with D possibly TRBD1 on 7 matching bases. The CDR3 has 17 amino acids. The ends were cut back, 5 bases at V and 2 bases at J, with 22 bases in the middle. Germline-derived CDR1 and CDR2 are SGHVS and FQNEAQ. CDR3 sequence reads: CASSPGQSSALTYEQYF. The CDR3, as DNA: TGTGCCAGCAGCCCGGGACAGTCTAGCGCACTAACCTACGAGCAGTACTTC.

This clonotype was found once. The gene calls are TRBV30 and TRBJ1-6; D is perhaps TRBD1 (6 bases). Trimming shortened V by 0 bases and J by 12 bases, and 12 bases separated the two germline ends. There are 13 residues in the CDR3. Germline CDR1 is GTSNPN and CDR2 is SVGIG (reference sequence). The CDR3 bases are TGTGCCTGGAGTGTGGAGGGGGAAGGACCCCTCCACTTT. Translation: CAWSVEGEGPLHF.

CDR3 DNA: TGCGCCAGCAGCTTACTGACTAGCGGGGGACGCACAGATACGCAGTATTTT. The encoded protein is CASSLLTSGGRTDTQYF. This sequence joins TRBV5-1 and TRBJ2-3, with 12 bases lining up with TRBD2. The CDR3 contains 17 residues. The germline CDR1 and CDR2 sequences are SGHRS and YFSETQ. J lost 1 base, V lost 2 bases, and 5 bases had no gene match.

This chain links TRBV2 with TRBJ2-7; the match to TRBD1 covers 7 bases. CDR3 length: 16 amino acids. Looked up from germline, CDR1 is SNHLY and CDR2 is FYNNEI. The ends lost 2 bases at V and 4 bases at J; junction bases unmatched: 11. The CDR3 reads CASSEIWDRDTYEQYF. The CDR3 bases are TGTGCCAGCAGTGAAATCTGGGACAGAGACACTTACGAGCAGTACTTC.

This chain connects TRBV20-1 to TRBJ2-1; 8 bases match TRBD2. Germline values: CDR1 DFQATT, CDR2 SNEGSKA (reference sequence). This CDR3 comprises 15 residues. Trimming at V came to 5 bases and at J to 9 bases, leaving 15 bases not matched to a gene. The CDR3 spells CSAFVSGRSLVEQFF. CDR3 sequence (DNA): TGCAGTGCTTTTGTAAGCGGGAGATCTTTGGTTGAGCAGTTCTTC.

The genes are TRBV4-1 and TRBJ2-3, with TRBD2 identical over 12 bases. V gave up 0 bases and J gave up 6 bases; unmatched junction bases: 13. CDR1 and CDR2 (germline): MGHRA, YSYEKL. The CDR3 length is 19 residues. This CDR3 reads CASSQEINGLAGSMDTQYF. CDR3 DNA: TGCGCCAGCAGCCAAGAAATAAACGGACTAGCGGGGAGTATGGATACGCAGTATTTT.

The CDR3 sequence: CASSKGTSVSTDTQYF. The DNA for the CDR3 is TGTGCCAGCAGCAAGGGGACTAGCGTTAGCACAGATACGCAGTATTTT. The J gene is TRBJ2-3, the V gene TRBV9; 10 nucleotides line up with TRBD2. Germline V lookup: CDR1 SGDLS, CDR2 YYNGEE. The CDR3 has 16 amino acids. V lost 4 bases to trimming and J lost 0 bases; unmatched junction nucleotides: 5.

The chain carries TRBV6-1 and TRBJ1-1, with 7 bases fitting TRBD1. Germline V gene lookup returns CDR1 MNHNS and CDR2 SASEGT. The length of the CDR3 is 13 residues. Unmatched junction bases numbered 3, after V lost 6 bases and J lost 2 bases. The CDR3 DNA reads TGTGCCAGCAGGGGACAGTTTAACACTGAAGCTTTCTTT. Translation gives CASRGQFNTEAFF.

The CDR3 coding sequence is TGCGCCAGCAGTGAGTACGACCTGAGCTCCTACGAGCAGTACTTC. This encodes CASSEYDLSSYEQYF. The chain employs TRBV10-1 and TRBJ2-7; D is ambiguous. Germline V gene data show CDR1 as WNHNN and CDR2 as SYGVQD (reference sequence). The CDR3 loop spans 15 amino acids. Trimming removed 1 base at V and 0 bases at J, with 10 bases between.

The chain links TRBV20-1 to TRBJ2-2; 7 bases agree with TRBD2. J gave up 1 base and V 3 bases, and 5 bases lay outside the gene matches. The CDR3 has 15 residues. CDR1 and CDR2 (germline): DFQATT, SNEGSKA (reference sequence). The CDR3 region has the DNA TGCAGTGCTAGTTTCCAGCGGGGGAACACCGGGGAGCTGTTTTTT. Protein sequence: CSASFQRGNTGELFF.

This rearrangement joins TRBV14 to TRBJ2-6; D is ambiguous. The CDR3 consists of 16 residues. The V and J ends lost 2 bases and 0 bases respectively, with 8 bases between them. From germline, CDR1 is SGHDN and CDR2 FVKESK. The CDR3 spells CASSQQPNSGANVLTF. CDR3 DNA sequence: TGTGCCAGCAGCCAACAACCTAACTCTGGGGCCAACGTCCTGACTTTC.

The genes are TRBV5-1 and TRBJ1-1, with D perhaps matching TRBD1 (5 bases). CDR1 is SGHRS, CDR2 YFSETQ, per germline. V was clipped by 5 bases and J by 1 base, with 9 bases between them. This CDR3 is built from 13 residues. CDR3 protein: CASRRGSNTEAFF. CDR3 bases: TGCGCCAGCAGGCGGGGGTCGAACACTGAAGCTTTCTTT.

Concerning this clonotype itself: A junction boundary mismatches the germline segment, possibly from a read error. This sequence joins TRBV2 and TRBJ2-7; 7 bases fit TRBD1. CDR3 size: 12 residues. Germline V CDR1 and CDR2: SNHLY, FYNNEI. The CDR3 DNA reads as TGTGTCAGCAGACGGGACAGCTACGAGCAGTACTTC. This gives the protein CVSRRDSYEQYF.

This rearrangement joins TRBV28 to TRBJ2-7, with D perhaps TRBD1 (6 bases). This CDR3 spans 15 amino acids. From germline, CDR1 is MDHEN and CDR2 SYDVKM. The V end was cut by 3 bases, the J end by 2 bases, with 14 bases between. The chain's CDR3 is CASSLGDTITYEQYF. The CDR3 DNA sequence: TGTGCCAGCAGTTTGGGGGACACCATTACCTACGAGCAGTACTTC.

The V and J genes are TRBV5-1 and TRBJ2-7; D unclear. Germline CDR1 SGHRS, CDR2 YFSETQ. The CDR3 loop spans 13 amino acids. Trimming left V 1 base short and J 2 bases short, with 7 bases between. As DNA, the CDR3 is TGCGCCAGCAGCTTGCCCTCAACCTACGAGCAGTACTTC. This gives the protein CASSLPSTYEQYF.

This clonotype is a singleton in its sample. Here the CDR3 reads CATQGTYEQYF. The CDR3 DNA reads TGTGCCACGCAGGGGACCTACGAGCAGTACTTC. The rearrangement uses TRBV10-3 and TRBJ2-7, with D tentatively TRBD1 (6 bases). The V end was cut by 10 bases, the J end by 2 bases, with 9 bases between. There are 11 residues in the CDR3. Germline V gene lookup returns CDR1 ENHRY and CDR2 SYGVKD.

The chain couples TRBV9 to TRBJ2-1; 9 bases map to TRBD2. The germline V gene has CDR1 SGDLS and CDR2 YYNGEE. J lost 1 base, V lost 2 bases, and 4 bases had no gene match. The CDR3 consists of 16 residues. In DNA, the CDR3 is TGTGCCAGCAGCGTTAGCGGGGGCCCATCCTACAATGAGCAGTTCTTC. Translated, it gives CASSVSGGPSYNEQFF.

V gene TRBV28 combines with J gene TRBJ1-5; D unclear. CDR3 length: 12 amino acids. Per the germline V gene, CDR1 is MDHEN and CDR2 is SYDVKM. The germline V and J ends were trimmed by 2 bases and 6 bases, with 5 bases remaining between them. The CDR3 DNA sequence: TGTGCCAGCAGTTTAGAGGTTCAGCCCCAGCATTTT. It encodes CASSLEVQPQHF.

J is TRBJ1-2 and V is TRBV3-1, with D uncertain. The germline V gene has CDR1 LGHDT and CDR2 YNNKEL (reference sequence). The CDR3 has 14 amino acids. The V end was cut by 2 bases, the J end by 4 bases, with 11 bases between. CDR3 nucleotide sequence: TGTGCCAGCAGCCAATTTGCAGCCTCCTATGGCTACACCTTC. Protein: CASSQFAASYGYTF. The complete variable domain, with remaining parts taken from reference TRBV3-1 and TRBJ1-2, reads DTAVSQTPKYLVTQMGNDKSIKCEQNLGHDTMYWYKQDSKKFLKIMFSYNNKELIINETVPNRFSPKSPDKAHLNLHINSLELGDSAVYFCASSQFAASYGYTFGSGTRLTVV.

The gene calls are TRBV7-9 and TRBJ2-6; D gene unclear. This CDR3 is 15 amino acids long. V was shortened by 5 bases and J by 2 bases, with 10 bases between the two germline ends. Germline loops: CDR1 SEHNR, CDR2 FQNEAQ (reference sequence). CDR3 amino acids: CASSEQRTGANVLTF. CDR3 nucleotides: TGTGCCAGCAGCGAACAGAGGACTGGGGCCAACGTCCTGACTTTC.

The chain has TRBV9 and TRBJ1-2; D ambiguous. This CDR3 contains 15 residues. V dropped 4 bases and J dropped 6 bases, with 19 bases sitting between them. CDR1 and CDR2 from the germline V gene are SGDLS and YYNGEE. The CDR3 loop reads CASSPPHRRSDGYTF. CDR3 bases: TGTGCCAGCAGCCCCCCCCACCGCAGATCCGATGGCTACACCTTC.

CDR3 residues: CASSLDRPYTGELFF. The CDR3 DNA sequence: TGTGCCAGCAGTTTGGACCGTCCCTACACCGGGGAGCTGTTTTTT. This chain uses TRBV27 with TRBJ2-2, with D unresolved. CDR1 is MNHEY, CDR2 SMNVEV, per germline (reference sequence). CDR3 size: 15 residues. The germline V and J ends were trimmed by 3 bases and 3 bases, with 11 bases remaining between them.

The chain couples TRBV20-1 to TRBJ1-4; 7 bases match TRBD1. Per the germline V gene, CDR1 is DFQATT and CDR2 is SNEGSKA (reference sequence). The CDR3 is 14 residues long. The V gene end was trimmed by 5 bases and the J gene end by 7 bases; junction bases not matched to a gene: 10. CDR3 DNA sequence: TGCAGTGCTGCCCCGGGACAGAGTACTGAAAAACTGTTTTTT. This encodes CSAAPGQSTEKLFF.

The chain has TRBV5-4 and TRBJ2-7; TRBD1 is a possible D gene (7 bases). CDR1 SGHNT and CDR2 YYREEE come from the germline V gene (reference sequence). The CDR3 is 15 residues long. The V gene lost 4 bases and the J gene lost 2 bases, with 16 bases spanning the gap. The CDR3 protein is CASSPSGGWPYEQYF. The CDR3 DNA sequence: TGTGCCAGCAGCCCTTCAGGGGGGTGGCCCTACGAGCAGTACTTC.